This paragraph reports one TCR beta chain. Sequencing used immunoSEQ multiplex PCR; TCRdb keeps in-frame clones, though not all of them. The sample includes about 140,000 clones, around 88% of them seen just once. The sample comes from a study of blood T cell repertoires in COVID-19. Study overall: T cells, B-cell-depleted T cells, or PBMCs provided the cDNA or gDNA that served as material.

The CDR3 consists of 20 residues. The V and J ends lost 4 bases and 2 bases, in that order; junction bases with no gene match: 19. Germline V CDR1 and CDR2: SGHNT, YYREEE (reference sequence). Sequencing was carried out using peripheral blood. This clonotype originated in a woman aged 55-69 years with acute or convalescent COVID-19. The chain combines TRBV5-4 with TRBJ2-1, with TRBD2 matching 9 bases. The CDR3 nucleotides read TGTGCCAGCAGCGTTGGTGTTATCCCGCGCAGGACTAGCGCCTACAATGAGCAGTTCTTC. This codes for CASSVGVIPRRTSAYNEQFF.